Here is one T cell receptor (beta chain) with its context. No antigen is known for it. Base qualities are not at hand, and no much larger clone is one base apart. Lesional scalp punch biopsies and peripheral blood were obtained from alopecia areata patients. After PBMCs were isolated by density centrifugation and stained for CD3, CD4 and CD8, a FACSAria was used to sort CD4+ and CD8+ T cells. These data belong to a study of CD8+ T cells in alopecia areata (dated by TCRdb to the late 2010s). Some background on the complete study: Treated patients were enrolled in an open-label pilot trial of oral tofacitinib, 5 to 10 mg twice daily, for moderate-to-severe alopecia areata. Patients received tofacitinib for 6 to 18 months and were then followed off drug for 6 months to check for delayed response and recurrence. To study T cell clonal expansion in alopecia areata, the researchers applied high-throughput TCRbeta sequencing to both the C3H/HeJ mouse model and human patients. Human TCRbeta sequencing covered scalp tissue and sorted CD4+ and CD8+ peripheral blood T cells from patchy and totalis/universalis alopecia areata patients and healthy controls. Biopsies were taken from tofacitinib-treated patients at baseline and at 4 and 24 weeks of treatment, and a later scalp biopsy was taken in several of the tofacitinib-treated patients. Scalp clonality was compared across normal scalp (n=4), patchy alopecia areata scalp (n=8), and alopecia totalis/universalis scalp (n=8). The RNA source kit depended on sample type: the PAXgene miRNA kit for fixed scalp, the miRNeasy kit for PBMCs, and the RNeasy kit for mouse skin. TCRbeta CDR3 regions were amplified by immunoSEQ multiplex PCR using 35 Vbeta forward and 13 Jbeta reverse primers.

Preparation of the library involved the immunoSEQ multiplex PCR assay. For TCR sequencing, RNA was extracted from every sample and reverse transcribed into cDNA to serve as template. First-strand cDNA was synthesized with SuperScript III using a 2:1 mix of oligo-dT and random hexamers. Amplification bias was assessed with a synthetic immune receptor repertoire, and residual bias was removed computationally. Regarding the original processing steps: Raw reads were preprocessed to remove errors, and CDR3 was defined by IMGT conventions from the conserved cysteine to phenylalanine. To get clonality, Shannon entropy was normalized by log2 of the number of productive unique TCRs and the result was subtracted from 1. Scalp TCRbeta sequences were cross-referenced with sorted blood CD4 and CD8 repertoires so that the CD4 or CD8 identity of scalp clones could be inferred. This is the immuneACCESS table as TCRdb keeps it, with only in-frame sequences that have V and J called. A part of the clones is gone; compared with another copy, unresolved V genes explain less than half, and the rest is unexplained. V, J and clone size are those of that table, while D and trimming were read from the DNA. The sample table records 150,000 or so clones; 47% of these occur just once. The ten largest clonotypes hold roughly 7.5% of the sample.

The CDR3 goes from the cysteine to the phenylalanine over 17 residues. The CDR3 DNA has 51 bases and is translated from base 1. CDR1 SGHAT and CDR2 FQNNGV were looked up in the germline V gene. V is reduced by 2 bases and J by 5 bases, leaving a spacing of 22 bases between them. General findings and caveats noted by the study authors: Unlike mouse skin, where gammadelta T cells dominate, normal human skin contains resident alphabeta T cells that get sequenced too, which complicates analysis of the scalp TCR repertoire. Shared TCR sequences between patients were less evident than in mice, which may be partly attributable to HLA diversity in the patient population. Higher clonality and more expanded CD8+ clones were observed in lesional scalp than in normal scalp, particularly in alopecia totalis/universalis, a finding suggestive of antigenic drive.

This TCR was recovered from a human donor with alopecia areata. Sample: CD4+ T cells sorted from blood. The rearranged chain carries TRBV11-2 and TRBJ2-7; a weak D assignment points to TRBD1 (6 bases agree). The DNA sequence is TGTGCCAGCAGCTTACCCCTTGCCAGGGGCCGGGTCGACGAGCAGTACTTC. Translation gives CASSLPLARGRVDEQYF.